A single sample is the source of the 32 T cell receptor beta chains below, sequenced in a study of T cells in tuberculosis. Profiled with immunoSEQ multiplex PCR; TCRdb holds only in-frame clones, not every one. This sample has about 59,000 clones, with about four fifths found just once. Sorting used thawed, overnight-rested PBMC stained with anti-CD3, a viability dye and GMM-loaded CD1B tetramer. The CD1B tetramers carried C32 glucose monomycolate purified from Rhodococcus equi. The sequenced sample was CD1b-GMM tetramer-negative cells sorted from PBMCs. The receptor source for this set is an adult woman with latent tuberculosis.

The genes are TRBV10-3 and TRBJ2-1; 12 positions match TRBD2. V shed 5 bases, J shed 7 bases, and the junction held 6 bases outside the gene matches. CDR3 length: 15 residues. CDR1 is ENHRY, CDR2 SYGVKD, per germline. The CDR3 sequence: CAISQTSGRGNEQFF. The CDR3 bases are TGTGCCATCAGTCAGACTAGCGGGAGAGGGAATGAGCAGTTCTTC.

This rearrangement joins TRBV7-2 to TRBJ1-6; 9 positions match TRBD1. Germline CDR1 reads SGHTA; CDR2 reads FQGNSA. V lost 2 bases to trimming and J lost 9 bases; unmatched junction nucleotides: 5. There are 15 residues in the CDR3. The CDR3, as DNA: TGTGCCAGCAGCTTATTGGGACAGGGCAGTTCACCCCTCCACTTT. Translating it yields CASSLLGQGSSPLHF.

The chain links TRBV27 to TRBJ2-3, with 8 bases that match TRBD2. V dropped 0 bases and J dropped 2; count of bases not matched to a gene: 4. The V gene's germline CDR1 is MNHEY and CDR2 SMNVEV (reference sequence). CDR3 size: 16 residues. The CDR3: CASSLSPSGYTDTQYF. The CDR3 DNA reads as TGTGCCAGCAGTTTATCCCCTAGCGGGTACACAGATACGCAGTATTTT.

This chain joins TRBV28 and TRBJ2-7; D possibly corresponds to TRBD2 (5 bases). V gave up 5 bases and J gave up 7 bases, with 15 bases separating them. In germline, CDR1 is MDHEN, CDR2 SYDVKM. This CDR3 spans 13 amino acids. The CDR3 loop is CASSLDFAREQYF. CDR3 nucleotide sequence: TGTGCCAGCAGTCTGGACTTTGCTCGAGAGCAGTACTTC.

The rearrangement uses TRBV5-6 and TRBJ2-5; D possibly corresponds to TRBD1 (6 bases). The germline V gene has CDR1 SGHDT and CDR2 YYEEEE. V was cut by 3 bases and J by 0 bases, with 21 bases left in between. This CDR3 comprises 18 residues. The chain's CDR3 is CASSSIQGGVQYQETQYF. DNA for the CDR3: TGTGCCAGCAGCTCCATACAGGGTGGGGTCCAGTACCAAGAGACCCAGTACTTC.

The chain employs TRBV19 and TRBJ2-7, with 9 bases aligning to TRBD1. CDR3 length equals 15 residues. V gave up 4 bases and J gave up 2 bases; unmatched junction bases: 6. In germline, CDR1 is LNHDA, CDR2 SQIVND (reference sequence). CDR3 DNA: TGTGCCAGTAGTACAACGGGACAGGGAACCTACGAGCAGTACTTC. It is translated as CASSTTGQGTYEQYF.

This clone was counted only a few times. The CDR3 is CAISENGGSNTEAFF. In DNA form, the CDR3 reads TGTGCCATCAGTGAGAATGGGGGCTCGAACACTGAAGCTTTCTTT. The chain links TRBV10-3 to TRBJ1-1; D may be TRBD1 (6 bases). The CDR3 totals 15 residues. The V gene's germline CDR1 is ENHRY and CDR2 SYGVKD. Trimming left V 2 bases short and J 1 base short, with 11 bases between.

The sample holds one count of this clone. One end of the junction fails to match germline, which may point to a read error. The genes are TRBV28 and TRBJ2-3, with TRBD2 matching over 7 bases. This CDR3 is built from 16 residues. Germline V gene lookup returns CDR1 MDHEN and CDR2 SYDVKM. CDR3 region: CANSQTRAGSTDTQYF. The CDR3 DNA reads TGTGCCAACAGTCAGACCCGAGCGGGGAGCACAGATACGCAGTATTTT.

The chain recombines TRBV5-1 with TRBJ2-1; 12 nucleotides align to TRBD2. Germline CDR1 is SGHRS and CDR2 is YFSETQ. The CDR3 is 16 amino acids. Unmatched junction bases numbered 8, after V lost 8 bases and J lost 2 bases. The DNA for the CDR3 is TGCGCCAGTCCTAGCGGGGGGGCCCCGACCTACAATGAGCAGTTCTTC. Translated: CASPSGGAPTYNEQFF.

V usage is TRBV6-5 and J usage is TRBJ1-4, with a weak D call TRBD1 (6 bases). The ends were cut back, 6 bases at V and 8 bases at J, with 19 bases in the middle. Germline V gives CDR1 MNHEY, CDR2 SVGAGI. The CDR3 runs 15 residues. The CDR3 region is CASRKWDIEGEKLFF. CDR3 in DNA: TGTGCCAGCAGAAAGTGGGACATTGAAGGAGAAAAACTGTTTTTT.

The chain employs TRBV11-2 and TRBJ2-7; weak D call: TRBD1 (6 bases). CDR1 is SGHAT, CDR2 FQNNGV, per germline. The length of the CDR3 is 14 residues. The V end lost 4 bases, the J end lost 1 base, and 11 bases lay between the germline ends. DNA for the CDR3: TGTGCCAGCAGCTCCACAGGGAAATCCTACGAGCAGTACTTC. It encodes CASSSTGKSYEQYF.

CDR3 amino acids: CASRSDSGELFF. For the CDR3, the DNA is TGTGCCAGCCGGTCGGACAGCGGGGAGCTGTTTTTT. The chain has TRBV7-9 and TRBJ2-2, with TRBD1 as a possible D gene (6 bases). The CDR3 loop spans 12 amino acids. From germline, CDR1 is SEHNR and CDR2 FQNEAQ (reference sequence). Trimming pared 8 bases from V and 7 bases from J, leaving 11 bases between.

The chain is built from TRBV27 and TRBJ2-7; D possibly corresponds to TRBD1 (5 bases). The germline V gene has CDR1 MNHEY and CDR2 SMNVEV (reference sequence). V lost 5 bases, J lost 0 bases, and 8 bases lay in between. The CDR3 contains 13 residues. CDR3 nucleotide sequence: TGTGCCAGCAGTCCGGACAACTCCTACGAGCAGTACTTC. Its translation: CASSPDNSYEQYF.

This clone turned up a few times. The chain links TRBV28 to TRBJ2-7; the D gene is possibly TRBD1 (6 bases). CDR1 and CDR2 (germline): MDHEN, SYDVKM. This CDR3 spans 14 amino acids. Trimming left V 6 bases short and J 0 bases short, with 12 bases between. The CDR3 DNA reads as TGTGCCAGCAGCCCTTGGGACACCTCCTACGAGCAGTACTTC. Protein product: CASSPWDTSYEQYF. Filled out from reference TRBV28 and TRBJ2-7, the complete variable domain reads DVKVTQSSRYLVKRTGEKVFLECVQDMDHENMFWYRQDPGLGLRLIYFSYDVKMKEKGDIPEGYSVSREKKERFSLILESASTNQTSMYLCASSPWDTSYEQYFGPGTRLTVT.

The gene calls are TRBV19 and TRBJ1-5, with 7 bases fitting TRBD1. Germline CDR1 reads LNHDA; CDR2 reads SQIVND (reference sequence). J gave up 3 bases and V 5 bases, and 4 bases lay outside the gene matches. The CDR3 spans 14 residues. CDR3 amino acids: CASSLDRANQPQHF. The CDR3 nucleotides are TGTGCCAGTAGTCTCGACAGGGCCAATCAGCCCCAGCATTTT.

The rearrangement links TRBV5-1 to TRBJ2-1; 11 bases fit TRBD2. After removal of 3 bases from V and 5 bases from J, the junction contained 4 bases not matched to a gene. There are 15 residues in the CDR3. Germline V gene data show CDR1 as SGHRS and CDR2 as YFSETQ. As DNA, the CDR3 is TGCGCCAGCAGCTCGACTAGCGGGGTAAACAATGAGCAGTTCTTC. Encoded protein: CASSSTSGVNNEQFF.

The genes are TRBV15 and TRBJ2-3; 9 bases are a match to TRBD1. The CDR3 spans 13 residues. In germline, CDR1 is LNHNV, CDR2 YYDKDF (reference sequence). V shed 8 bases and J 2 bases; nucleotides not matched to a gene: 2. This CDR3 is CATGDRDTDTQYF. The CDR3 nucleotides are TGTGCCACCGGGGACAGGGACACAGATACGCAGTATTTT.

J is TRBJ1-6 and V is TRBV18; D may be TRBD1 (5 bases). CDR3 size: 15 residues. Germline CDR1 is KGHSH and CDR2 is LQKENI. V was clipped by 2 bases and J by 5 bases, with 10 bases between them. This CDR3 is CASSPMTANNSPLHF. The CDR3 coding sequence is TGTGCCAGCTCACCAATGACAGCTAATAATTCACCCCTCCACTTT.

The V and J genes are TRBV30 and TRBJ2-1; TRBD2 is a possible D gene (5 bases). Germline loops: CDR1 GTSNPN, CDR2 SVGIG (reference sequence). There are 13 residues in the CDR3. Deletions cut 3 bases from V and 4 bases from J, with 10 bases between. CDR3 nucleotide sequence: TGTGCCTGGAGGTCAGGACTTTACAATGAGCAGTTCTTC. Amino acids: CAWRSGLYNEQFF.

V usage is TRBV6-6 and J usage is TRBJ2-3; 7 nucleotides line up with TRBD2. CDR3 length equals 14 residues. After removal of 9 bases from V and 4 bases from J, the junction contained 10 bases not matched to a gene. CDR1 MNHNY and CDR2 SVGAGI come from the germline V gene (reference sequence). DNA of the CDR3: TGTGCCAGTCAGGGAACTAGCGTCTCAGATACGCAGTATTTT. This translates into CASQGTSVSDTQYF.

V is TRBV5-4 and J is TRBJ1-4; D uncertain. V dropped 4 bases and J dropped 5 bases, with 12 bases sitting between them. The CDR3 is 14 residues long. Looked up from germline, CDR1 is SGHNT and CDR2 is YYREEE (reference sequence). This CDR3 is CASSLEGTNEKLFF. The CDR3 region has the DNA TGTGCCAGCAGCCTTGAGGGCACCAATGAAAAACTGTTTTTT.

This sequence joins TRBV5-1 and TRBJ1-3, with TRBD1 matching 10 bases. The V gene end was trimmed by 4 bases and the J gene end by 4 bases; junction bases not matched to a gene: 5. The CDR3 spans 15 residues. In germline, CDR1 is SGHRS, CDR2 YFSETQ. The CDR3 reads CASSRDRGQGNTIYF. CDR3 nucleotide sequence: TGCGCCAGCAGCCGCGACAGGGGGCAAGGAAACACCATATATTTT.

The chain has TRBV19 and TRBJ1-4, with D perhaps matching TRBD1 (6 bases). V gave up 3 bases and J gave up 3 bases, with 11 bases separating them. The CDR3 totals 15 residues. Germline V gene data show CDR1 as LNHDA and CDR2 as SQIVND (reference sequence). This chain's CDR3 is CASSIQGQANEKLFF. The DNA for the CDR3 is TGTGCCAGTAGTATCCAGGGGCAAGCTAATGAAAAACTGTTTTTT.

DNA of the CDR3: TGTGCCAGTAGTATCCGGACAGGGGGCAATACCTACAATGAGCAGTTCTTC. It translates to CASSIRTGGNTYNEQFF. V is TRBV19 and J is TRBJ2-1; 11 nucleotides match TRBD1. Germline V CDR1 and CDR2: LNHDA, SQIVND (reference sequence). Germline trimming cut 3 bases from V and 2 bases from J; bases unmatched to any gene: 6. This CDR3 region has 17 residues.

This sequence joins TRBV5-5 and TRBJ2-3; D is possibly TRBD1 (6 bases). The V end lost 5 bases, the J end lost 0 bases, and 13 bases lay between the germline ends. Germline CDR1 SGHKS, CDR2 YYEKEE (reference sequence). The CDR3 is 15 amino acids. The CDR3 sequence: CASRPRTVSTDTQYF. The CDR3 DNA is TGTGCCAGCAGACCCCGGACAGTTAGCACAGATACGCAGTATTTT.

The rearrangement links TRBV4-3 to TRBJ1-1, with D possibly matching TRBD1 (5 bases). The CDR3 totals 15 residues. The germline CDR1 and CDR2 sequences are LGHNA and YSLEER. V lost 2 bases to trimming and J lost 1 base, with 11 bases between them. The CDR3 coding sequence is TGCGCCAGCAGCCAACCCCGACAGAAGAACACTGAAGCTTTCTTT. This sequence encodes CASSQPRQKNTEAFF.

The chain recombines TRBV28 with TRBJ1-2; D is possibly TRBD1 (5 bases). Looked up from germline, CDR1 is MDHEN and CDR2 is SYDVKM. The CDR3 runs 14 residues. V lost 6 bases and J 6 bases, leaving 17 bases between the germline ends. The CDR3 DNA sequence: TGTGCCAGCAGCTCCTGGGGGGGAGGGCATGGCTACACCTTC. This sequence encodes CASSSWGGGHGYTF.

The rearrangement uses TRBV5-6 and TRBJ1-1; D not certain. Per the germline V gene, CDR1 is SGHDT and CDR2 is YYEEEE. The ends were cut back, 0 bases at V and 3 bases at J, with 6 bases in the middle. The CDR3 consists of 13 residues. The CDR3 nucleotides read TGTGCCAGCAGCTTGGGTCGGTACACTGAAGCTTTCTTT. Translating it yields CASSLGRYTEAFF.

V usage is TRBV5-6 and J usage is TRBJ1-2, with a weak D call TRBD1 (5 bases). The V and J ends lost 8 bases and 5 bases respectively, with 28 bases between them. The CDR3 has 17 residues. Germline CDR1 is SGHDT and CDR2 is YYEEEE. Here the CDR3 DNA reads TGTGCCAGTGGCAGGAAGGGCGAGGGGAGGATTGGTTATGGCTACACCTTC. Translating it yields CASGRKGEGRIGYGYTF.

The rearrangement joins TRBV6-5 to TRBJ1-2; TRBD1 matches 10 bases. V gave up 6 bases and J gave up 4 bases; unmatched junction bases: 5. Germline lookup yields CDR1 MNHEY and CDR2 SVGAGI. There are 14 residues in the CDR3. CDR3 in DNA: TGTGCCAGCAGGGGGGGACAGGGGCCCTATGGCTACACCTTC. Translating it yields CASRGGQGPYGYTF.

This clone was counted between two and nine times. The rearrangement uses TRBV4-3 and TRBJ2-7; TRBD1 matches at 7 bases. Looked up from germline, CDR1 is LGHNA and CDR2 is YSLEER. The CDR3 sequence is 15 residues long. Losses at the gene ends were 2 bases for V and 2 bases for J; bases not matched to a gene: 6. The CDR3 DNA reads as TGCGCCAGCAGCCAAAACTCCGGGACAGCCTACGAGCAGTACTTC. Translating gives CASSQNSGTAYEQYF.

DNA for the CDR3: TGCGCCAGCAGCCACCTGGGAAGGGGGCTCTACAATGAGCAGTTCTTC. Translated, it gives CASSHLGRGLYNEQFF. This chain joins TRBV4-1 and TRBJ2-1, with TRBD1 matching 7 bases. The CDR3 runs 16 residues. Germline values: CDR1 MGHRA, CDR2 YSYEKL. The junction had 8 bases not matched to a gene; V was cut back by 3 bases and J by 3 bases.